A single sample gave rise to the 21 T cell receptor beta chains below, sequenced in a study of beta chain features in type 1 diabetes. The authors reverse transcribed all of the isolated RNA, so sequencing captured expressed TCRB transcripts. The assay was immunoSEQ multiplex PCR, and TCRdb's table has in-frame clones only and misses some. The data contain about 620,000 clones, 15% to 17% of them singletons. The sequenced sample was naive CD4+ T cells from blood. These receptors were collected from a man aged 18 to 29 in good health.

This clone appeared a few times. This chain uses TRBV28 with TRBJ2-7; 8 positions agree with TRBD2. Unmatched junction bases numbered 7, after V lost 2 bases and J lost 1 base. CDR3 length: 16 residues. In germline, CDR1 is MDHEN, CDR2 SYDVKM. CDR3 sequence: CASSLAGGRRSYEQYF. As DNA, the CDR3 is TGTGCCAGCAGTTTAGCGGGAGGACGGAGATCCTACGAGCAGTACTTC. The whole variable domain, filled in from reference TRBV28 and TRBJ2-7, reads DVKVTQSSRYLVKRTGEKVFLECVQDMDHENMFWYRQDPGLGLRLIYFSYDVKMKEKGDIPEGYSVSREKKERFSLILESASTNQTSMYLCASSLAGGRRSYEQYFGPGTRLTVT.

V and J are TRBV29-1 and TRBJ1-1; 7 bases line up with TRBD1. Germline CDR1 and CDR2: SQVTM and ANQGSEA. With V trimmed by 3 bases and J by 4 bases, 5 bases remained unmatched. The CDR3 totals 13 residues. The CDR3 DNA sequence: TGCAGCGTTGACAGGCAGGGGGTCACTGAAGCTTTCTTT. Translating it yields CSVDRQGVTEAFF.

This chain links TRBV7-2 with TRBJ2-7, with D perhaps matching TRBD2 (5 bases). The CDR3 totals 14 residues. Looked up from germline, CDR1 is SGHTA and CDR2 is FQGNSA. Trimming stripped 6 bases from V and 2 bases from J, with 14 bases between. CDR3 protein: CASRPPQRTYEQYF. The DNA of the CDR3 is TGTGCCAGCAGACCACCCCAGCGGACCTACGAGCAGTACTTC.

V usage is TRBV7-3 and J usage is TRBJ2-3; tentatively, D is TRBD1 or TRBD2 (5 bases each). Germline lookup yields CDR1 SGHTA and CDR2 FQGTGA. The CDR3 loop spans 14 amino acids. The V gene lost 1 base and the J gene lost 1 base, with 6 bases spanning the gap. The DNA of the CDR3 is TGTGCCAGCAGCTTAATGGGGGGCACAGATACGCAGTATTTT. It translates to CASSLMGGTDTQYF.

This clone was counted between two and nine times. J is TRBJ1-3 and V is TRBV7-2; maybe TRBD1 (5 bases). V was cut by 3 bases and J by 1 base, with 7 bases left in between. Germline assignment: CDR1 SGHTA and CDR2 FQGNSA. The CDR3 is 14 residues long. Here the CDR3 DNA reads TGTGCCAGCAGCTTCGGGACGTCTGGAAACACCATATATTTT. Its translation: CASSFGTSGNTIYF.

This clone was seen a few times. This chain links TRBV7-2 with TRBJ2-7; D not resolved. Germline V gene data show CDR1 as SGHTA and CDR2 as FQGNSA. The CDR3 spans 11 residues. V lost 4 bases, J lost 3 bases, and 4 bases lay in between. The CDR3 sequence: CASSYNYEQYF. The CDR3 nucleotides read TGTGCCAGCAGCTACAACTACGAGCAGTACTTC.

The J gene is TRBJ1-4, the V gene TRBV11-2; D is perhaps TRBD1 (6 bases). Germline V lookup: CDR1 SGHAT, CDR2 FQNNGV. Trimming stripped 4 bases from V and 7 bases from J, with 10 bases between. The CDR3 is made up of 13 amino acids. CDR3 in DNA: TGTGCCAGCAGCTCTACAGGGTCTGAAAAACTGTTTTTT. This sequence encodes CASSSTGSEKLFF. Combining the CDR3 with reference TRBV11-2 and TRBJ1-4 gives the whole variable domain EAGVAQSPRYKIIEKRQSVAFWCNPISGHATLYWYQQILGQGPKLLIQFQNNGVVDDSQLPKDRFSAERLKGVDSTLKIQPAKLEDSAVYLCASSSTGSEKLFFGSGTQLSVL.

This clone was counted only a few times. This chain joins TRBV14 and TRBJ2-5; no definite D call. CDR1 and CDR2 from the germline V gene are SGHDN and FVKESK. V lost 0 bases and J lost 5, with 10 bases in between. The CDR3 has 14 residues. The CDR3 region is CASSQDFGPETQYF. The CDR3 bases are TGTGCCAGCAGCCAAGATTTTGGTCCGGAGACCCAGTACTTC.

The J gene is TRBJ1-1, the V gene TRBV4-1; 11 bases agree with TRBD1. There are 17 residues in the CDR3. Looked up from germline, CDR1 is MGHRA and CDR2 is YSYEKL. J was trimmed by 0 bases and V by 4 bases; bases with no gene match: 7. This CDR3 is CASSPRDRGDMNTEAFF. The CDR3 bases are TGCGCCAGCAGCCCCCGGGACAGGGGGGACATGAACACTGAAGCTTTCTTT.

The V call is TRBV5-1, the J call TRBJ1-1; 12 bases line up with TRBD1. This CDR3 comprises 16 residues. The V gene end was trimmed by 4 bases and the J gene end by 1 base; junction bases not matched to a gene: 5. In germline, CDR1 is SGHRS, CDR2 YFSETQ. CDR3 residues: CASSRDRGRGNTEAFF. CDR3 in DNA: TGCGCCAGCAGCAGGGACAGGGGGCGAGGGAACACTGAAGCTTTCTTT.

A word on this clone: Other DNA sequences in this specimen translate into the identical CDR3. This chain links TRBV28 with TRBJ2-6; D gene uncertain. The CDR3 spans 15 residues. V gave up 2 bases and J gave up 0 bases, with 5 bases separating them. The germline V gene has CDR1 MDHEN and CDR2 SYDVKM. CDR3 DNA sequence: TGTGCCAGCAGTTTAGGCAGCTCTGGGGCCAACGTCCTGACTTTC. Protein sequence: CASSLGSSGANVLTF.

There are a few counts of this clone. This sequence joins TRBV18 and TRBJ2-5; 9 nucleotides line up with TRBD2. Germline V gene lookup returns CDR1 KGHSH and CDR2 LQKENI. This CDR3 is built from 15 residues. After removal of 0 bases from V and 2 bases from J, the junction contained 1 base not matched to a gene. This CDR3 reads CASSPPGLAQETQYF. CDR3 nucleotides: TGTGCCAGCTCACCACCGGGACTAGCACAAGAGACCCAGTACTTC.

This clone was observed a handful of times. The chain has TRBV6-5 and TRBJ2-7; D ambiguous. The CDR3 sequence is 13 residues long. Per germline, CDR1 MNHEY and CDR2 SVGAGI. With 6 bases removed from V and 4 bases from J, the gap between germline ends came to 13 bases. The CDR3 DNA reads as TGTGCCAGCAGACCTCTGGGAAGGTACGAGCAGTACTTC. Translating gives CASRPLGRYEQYF.

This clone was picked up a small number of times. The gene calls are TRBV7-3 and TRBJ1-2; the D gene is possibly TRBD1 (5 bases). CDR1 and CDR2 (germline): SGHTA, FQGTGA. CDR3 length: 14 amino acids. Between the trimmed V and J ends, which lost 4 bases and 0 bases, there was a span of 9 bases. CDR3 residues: CASSSGPTNYGYTF. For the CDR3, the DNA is TGTGCCAGCAGCTCGGGACCTACTAACTATGGCTACACCTTC.

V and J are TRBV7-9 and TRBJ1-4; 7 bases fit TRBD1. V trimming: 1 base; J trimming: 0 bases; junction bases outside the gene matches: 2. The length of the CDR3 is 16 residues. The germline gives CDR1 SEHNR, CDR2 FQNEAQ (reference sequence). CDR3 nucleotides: TGTGCCAGCAGCTTAGATGGGACAGCAACTAATGAAAAACTGTTTTTT. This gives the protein CASSLDGTATNEKLFF.

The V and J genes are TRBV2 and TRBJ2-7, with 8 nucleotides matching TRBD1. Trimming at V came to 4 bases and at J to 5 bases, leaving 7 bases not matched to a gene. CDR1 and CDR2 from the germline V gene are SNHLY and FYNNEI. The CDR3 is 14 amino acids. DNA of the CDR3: TGTGCCAGCAGTGTCGAGACAGGGGCCCACGAGCAGTACTTC. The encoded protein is CASSVETGAHEQYF. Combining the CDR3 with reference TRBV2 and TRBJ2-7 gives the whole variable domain EPEVTQTPSHQVTQMGQEVILRCVPISNHLYFYWYRQILGQKVEFLVSFYNNEISEKSEIFDDQFSVERPDGSNFTLKIRSTKLEDSAMYFCASSVETGAHEQYFGPGTRLTVT.

CDR3 DNA sequence: TGTGCCAGCAGCTTAACCCTTACACAGGGAGACACTGAAGCTTTCTTT. It encodes CASSLTLTQGDTEAFF. The V call is TRBV7-3, the J call TRBJ1-1; D is possibly TRBD1 (6 bases). Per the germline V gene, CDR1 is SGHTA and CDR2 is FQGTGA. The CDR3 spans 16 residues. V lost 0 bases to trimming and J lost 3 bases, with 14 bases between them.

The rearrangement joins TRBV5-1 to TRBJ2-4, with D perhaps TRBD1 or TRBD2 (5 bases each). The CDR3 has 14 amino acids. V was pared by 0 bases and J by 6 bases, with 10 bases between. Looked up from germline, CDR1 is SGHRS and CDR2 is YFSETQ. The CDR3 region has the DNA TGCGCCAGCAGCTTGGGAGGGGTTGGAAACATTCAGTACTTC. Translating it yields CASSLGGVGNIQYF.

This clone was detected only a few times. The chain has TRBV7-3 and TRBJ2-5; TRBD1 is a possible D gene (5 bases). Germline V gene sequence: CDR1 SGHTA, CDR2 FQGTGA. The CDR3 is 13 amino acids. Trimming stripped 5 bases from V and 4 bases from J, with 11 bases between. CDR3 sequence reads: CASSPKGAETQYF. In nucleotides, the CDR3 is TGTGCCAGCAGCCCGAAAGGGGCAGAGACCCAGTACTTC.

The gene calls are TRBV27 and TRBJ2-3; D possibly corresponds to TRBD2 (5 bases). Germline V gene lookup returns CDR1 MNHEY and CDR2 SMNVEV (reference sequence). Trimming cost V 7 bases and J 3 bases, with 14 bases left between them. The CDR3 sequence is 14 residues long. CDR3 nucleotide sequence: TGTGCCAGCACCCTTCGGGGAATTACAGATACGCAGTATTTT. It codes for CASTLRGITDTQYF.

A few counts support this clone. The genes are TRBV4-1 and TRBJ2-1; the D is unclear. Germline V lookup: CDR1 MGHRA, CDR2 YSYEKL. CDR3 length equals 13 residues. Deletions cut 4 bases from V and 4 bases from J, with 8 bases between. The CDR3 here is CASSPSSYNEQFF. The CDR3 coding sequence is TGCGCCAGCAGCCCGAGCAGTTACAATGAGCAGTTCTTC.